This TCR beta chain was documented in a study of blood T cell repertoires in COVID-19. Individuals aged roughly 18 to 95 years were recruited from 24 US areas. Two negative PCRs, clearance, or symptom resolution had been documented for recovered Cohort 3 donors. The sample holds one count of this clone. With 3 bases clipped from V and 8 bases from J, the junction kept 6 bases outside the gene matches. This CDR3 spans 16 amino acids. Germline CDR1 reads KGHDR; CDR2 reads SFDVKD. Using immunoSEQ multiplex PCR, the repertoire was profiled, and TCRdb retains in-frame clones only, with some absent. The sample yields some 490,000 clones, roughly nine tenths seen once.

The sample comprised PBMCs or T cells enriched from blood (not recorded which). The TCR originated in a woman aged 55-70 years who had recovered from COVID-19. The gene calls are TRBV24-1 and TRBJ2-2; 12 nucleotides line up with TRBD1. The CDR3 DNA sequence: TGTGCCACCAGTGATGGGGGACAGGGGGCGCGAGGGGAGCTGTTTTTT. This sequence encodes CATSDGGQGARGELFF.